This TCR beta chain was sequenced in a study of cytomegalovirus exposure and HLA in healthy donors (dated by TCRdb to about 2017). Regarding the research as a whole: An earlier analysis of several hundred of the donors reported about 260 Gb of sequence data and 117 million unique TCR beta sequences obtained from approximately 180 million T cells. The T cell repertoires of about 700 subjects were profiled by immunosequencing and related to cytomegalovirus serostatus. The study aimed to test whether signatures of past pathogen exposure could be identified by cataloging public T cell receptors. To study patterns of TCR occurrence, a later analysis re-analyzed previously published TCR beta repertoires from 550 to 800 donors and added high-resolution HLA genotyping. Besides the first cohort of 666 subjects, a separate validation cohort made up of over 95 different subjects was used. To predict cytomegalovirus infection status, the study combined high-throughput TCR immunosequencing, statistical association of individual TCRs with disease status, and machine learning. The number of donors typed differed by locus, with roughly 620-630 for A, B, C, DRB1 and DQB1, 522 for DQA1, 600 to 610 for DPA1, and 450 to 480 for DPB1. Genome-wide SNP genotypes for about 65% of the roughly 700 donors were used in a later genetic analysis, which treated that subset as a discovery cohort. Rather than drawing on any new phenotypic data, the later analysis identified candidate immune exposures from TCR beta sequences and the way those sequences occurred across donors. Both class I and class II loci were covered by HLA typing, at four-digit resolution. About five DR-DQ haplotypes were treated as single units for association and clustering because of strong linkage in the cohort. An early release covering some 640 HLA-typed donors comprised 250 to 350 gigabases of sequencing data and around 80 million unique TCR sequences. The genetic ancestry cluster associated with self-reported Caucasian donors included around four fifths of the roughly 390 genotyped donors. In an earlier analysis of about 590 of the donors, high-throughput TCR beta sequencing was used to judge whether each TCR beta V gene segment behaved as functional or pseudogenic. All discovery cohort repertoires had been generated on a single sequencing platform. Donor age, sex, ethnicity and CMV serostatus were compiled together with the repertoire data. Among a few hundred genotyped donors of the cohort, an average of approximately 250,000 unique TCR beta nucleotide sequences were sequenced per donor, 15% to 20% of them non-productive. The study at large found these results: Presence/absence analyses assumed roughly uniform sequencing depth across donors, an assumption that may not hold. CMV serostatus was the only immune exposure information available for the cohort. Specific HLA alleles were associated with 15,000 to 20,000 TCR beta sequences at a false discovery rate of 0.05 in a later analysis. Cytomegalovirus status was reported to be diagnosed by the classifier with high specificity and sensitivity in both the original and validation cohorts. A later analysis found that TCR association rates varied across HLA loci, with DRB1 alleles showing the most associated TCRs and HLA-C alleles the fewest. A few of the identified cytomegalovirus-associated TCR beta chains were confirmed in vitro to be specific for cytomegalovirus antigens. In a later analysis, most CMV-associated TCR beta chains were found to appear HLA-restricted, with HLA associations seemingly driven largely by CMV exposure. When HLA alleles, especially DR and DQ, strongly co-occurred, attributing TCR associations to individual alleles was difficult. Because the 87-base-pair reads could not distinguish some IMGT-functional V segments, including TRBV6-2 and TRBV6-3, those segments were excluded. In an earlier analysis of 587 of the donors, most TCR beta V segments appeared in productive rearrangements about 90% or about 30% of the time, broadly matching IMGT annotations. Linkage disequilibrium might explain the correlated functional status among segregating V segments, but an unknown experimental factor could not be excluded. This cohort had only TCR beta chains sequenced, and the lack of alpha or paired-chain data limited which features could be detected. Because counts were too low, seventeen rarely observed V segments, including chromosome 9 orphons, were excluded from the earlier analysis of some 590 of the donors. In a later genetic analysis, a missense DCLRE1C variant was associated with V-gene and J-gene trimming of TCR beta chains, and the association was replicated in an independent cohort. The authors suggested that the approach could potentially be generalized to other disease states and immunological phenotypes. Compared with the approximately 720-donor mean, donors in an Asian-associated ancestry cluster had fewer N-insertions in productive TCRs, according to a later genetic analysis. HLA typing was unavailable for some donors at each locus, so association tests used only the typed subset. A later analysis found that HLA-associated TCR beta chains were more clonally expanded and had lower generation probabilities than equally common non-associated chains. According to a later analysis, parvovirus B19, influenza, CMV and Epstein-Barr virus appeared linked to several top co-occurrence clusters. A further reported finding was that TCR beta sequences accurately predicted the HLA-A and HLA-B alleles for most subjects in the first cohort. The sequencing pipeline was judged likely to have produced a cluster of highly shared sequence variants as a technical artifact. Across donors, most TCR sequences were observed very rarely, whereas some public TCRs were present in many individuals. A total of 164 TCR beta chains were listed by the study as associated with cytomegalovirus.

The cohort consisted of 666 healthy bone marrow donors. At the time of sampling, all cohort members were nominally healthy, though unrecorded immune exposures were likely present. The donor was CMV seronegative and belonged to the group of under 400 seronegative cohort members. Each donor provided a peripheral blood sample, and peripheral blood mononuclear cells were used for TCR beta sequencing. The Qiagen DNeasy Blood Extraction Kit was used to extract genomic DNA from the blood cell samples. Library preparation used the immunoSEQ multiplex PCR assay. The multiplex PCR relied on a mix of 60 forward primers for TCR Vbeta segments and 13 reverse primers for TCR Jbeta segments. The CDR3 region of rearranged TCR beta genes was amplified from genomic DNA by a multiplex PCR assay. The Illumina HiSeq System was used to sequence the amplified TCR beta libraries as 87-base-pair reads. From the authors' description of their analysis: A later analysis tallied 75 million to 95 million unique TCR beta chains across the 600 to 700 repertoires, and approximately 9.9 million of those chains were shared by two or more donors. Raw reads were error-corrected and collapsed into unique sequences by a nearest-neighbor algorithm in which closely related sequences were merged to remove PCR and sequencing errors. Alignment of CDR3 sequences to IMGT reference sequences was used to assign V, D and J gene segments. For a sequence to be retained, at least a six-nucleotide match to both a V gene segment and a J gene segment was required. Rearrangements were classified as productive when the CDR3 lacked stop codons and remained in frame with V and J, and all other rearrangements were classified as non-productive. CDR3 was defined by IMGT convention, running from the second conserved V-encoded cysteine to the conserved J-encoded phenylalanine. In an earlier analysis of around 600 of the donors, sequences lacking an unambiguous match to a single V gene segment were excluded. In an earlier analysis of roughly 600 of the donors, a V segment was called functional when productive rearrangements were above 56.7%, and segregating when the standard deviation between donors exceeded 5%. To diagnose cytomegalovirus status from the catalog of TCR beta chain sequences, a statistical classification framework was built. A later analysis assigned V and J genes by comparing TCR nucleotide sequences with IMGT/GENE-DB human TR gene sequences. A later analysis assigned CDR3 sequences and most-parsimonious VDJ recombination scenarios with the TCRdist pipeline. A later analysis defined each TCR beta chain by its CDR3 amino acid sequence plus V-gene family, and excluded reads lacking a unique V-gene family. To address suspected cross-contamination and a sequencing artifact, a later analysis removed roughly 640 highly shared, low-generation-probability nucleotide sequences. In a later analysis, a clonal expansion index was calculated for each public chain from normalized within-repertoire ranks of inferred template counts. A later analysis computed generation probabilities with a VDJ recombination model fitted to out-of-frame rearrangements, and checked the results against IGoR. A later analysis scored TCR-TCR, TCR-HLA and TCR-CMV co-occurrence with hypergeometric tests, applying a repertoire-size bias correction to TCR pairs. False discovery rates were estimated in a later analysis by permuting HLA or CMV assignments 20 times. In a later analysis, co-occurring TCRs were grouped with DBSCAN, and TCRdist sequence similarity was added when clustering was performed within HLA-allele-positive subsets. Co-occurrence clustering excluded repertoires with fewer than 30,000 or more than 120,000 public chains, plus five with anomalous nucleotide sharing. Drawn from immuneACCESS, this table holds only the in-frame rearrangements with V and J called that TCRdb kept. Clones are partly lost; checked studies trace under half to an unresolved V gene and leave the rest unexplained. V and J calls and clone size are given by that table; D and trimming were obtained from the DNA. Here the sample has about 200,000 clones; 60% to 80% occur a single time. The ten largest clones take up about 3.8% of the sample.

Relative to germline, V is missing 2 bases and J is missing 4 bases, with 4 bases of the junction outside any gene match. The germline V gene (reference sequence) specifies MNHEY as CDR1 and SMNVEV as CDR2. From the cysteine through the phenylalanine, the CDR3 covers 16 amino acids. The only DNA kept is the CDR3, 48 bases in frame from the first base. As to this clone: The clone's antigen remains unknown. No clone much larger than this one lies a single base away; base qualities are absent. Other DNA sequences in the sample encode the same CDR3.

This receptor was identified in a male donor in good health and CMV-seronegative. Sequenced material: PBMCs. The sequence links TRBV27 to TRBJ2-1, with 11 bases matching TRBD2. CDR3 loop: CASSLGTSGNYNEQFF. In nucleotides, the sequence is TGTGCCAGCAGTTTAGGGACTAGCGGAAATTACAATGAGCAGTTCTTC.